A selection of T cell receptor beta chains follows, all from one sample in a study of molecular identifiers for immune sequencing clone quantification. MiXCR was run by TCRdb on the PCR reads, yielding one entry per CDR3 protein. The sample has some 10,000 distinct CDR3 sequences, 20% to 25% seen once. The sample consisted of naive CD8+ T cells from blood, with Jurkat cell RNA spiked in. The receptor set was obtained from a human donor in good health. Some libraries in this study had Jurkat cell RNA spiked in. The CDR3 runs from the conserved cysteine through the conserved F or W. D genes are given only for firm matches. Only part of the rows carry a size: once, few, many, or a class if the clone is expanded.

CDR3aa,CDR3nt,abundance,v_gene,d_gene,j_gene
CASNLDRNTKAFF,TGCGCCAGCAACCTAGACAGGAACACTAAAGCTTTCTTT,NA,TRBV4-1,NA,TRBJ1-1
CSVEEPVPQGAGSEQFF,TGCAGCGTTGAAGAACCGGTCCCCCAGGGGGCAGGTTCCGAGCAGTTCTTC,once,TRBV29-1,TRBD1,TRBJ2-1
CSQKRESAYEQYF,TGCAGTCAAAAGCGGGAGTCAGCCTACGAGCAGTACTTC,medium-sized,TRBV20-1,TRBD2,TRBJ2-7
CASSFSGWTGELFF,TGTGCCAGCAGTTTCTCGGGGTGGACCGGGGAGCTGTTTTTT,medium-sized,TRBV27,NA,TRBJ2-2
CASRAGVFQFF,TGTGCCAGTAGAGCGGGAGTTTTTCAGTTCTTC,medium-sized,TRBV19,TRBD2,TRBJ2-1
CASSFLLSGANVLTF,TGTGCCAGCAGTTTCCTCCTCTCTGGGGCCAACGTCCTGACTTTC,many,TRBV27,NA,TRBJ2-6
CASSLVYLNTEAFF,TGTGCCAGCAGCTTAGTATATCTGAACACTGAAGCTTTCTTT,many,TRBV7-9,NA,TRBJ1-1
CASSTPEVAGNSYNEQFF,TGTGCCAGTAGTACCCCCGAGGTAGCGGGAAACTCCTACAATGAGCAGTTCTTC,NA,TRBV19,TRBD2,TRBJ2-1
CAISEEGPTSGFGFTQYF,TGTGCCATCAGTGAGGAGGGCCCTACTAGCGGGTTCGGGTTTACGCAGTATTTT,medium-sized,TRBV10-3,TRBD2,TRBJ2-3
CASSIWGDRNQPQHF,TGTGCCAGTAGTATATGGGGAGACAGAAATCAGCCCCAGCATTTT,medium-sized,TRBV19,NA,TRBJ1-5
CASSLSSQSLNQPQHF,TGTGCCAGCAGTTTATCGAGTCAATCCCTCAATCAGCCCCAGCATTTT,NA,TRBV27,NA,TRBJ1-5
CASSLEGVGETQYF,TGTGCCAGCAGTTTAGAAGGGGTGGGGGAGACCCAGTACTTC,many,TRBV12-3/TRBV12-4,NA,TRBJ2-5
CASSLILSEQFF,TGCGCCAGCAGCTTGATACTCAGTGAGCAGTTCTTC,few,TRBV5-1,NA,TRBJ2-1
CASSTGEGPDTQYF,TGTGCCAGCAGTACGGGGGAGGGCCCAGATACGCAGTATTTT,medium-sized,TRBV28,TRBD2,TRBJ2-3
CASSYSQSSYNEQFF,TGTGCCAGCAGTTACAGTCAGAGCTCCTACAATGAGCAGTTCTTC,NA,TRBV6-2/TRBV6-3,NA,TRBJ2-1
CASSYSGGFYGQYF,TGTGCCAGCAGCTACTCAGGGGGTTTCTACGGGCAGTACTTC,NA,TRBV6-5,TRBD1,TRBJ2-7